The clone carrying this T cell receptor beta chain was observed at least ten times. This entry comes from a study of CD8+CD57+ T cells in acquired aplastic anemia. Genomic DNA constituted the template upon which TCR beta VDJ and CDR3 profiling was performed. TCRdb independently ran MiXCR on the reads; one entry per CDR3 protein. This table holds 200,000 to 250,000 distinct CDR3 sequences, 30% to 40% found once. This TCR derives from a human donor in good health, serving as a control. The specimen was sorted CD4+, CD8+, or CD8+CD57+ T cells (not recorded which) from PBMCs.

CDR3 DNA sequence: TGCGCCAGCAGCCAACGACAGCCTGGAAACACCATATATTTT. Amino acid sequence: CASSQRQPGNTIYF. The chain has TRBV4-1 and TRBJ1-3, with D possibly TRBD1 on 5 matching bases. The CDR3 loop spans 14 amino acids. V was trimmed by 2 bases and J by 2 bases, leaving 7 bases between them. The germline V gene encodes CDR1 MGHRA and CDR2 YSYEKL.